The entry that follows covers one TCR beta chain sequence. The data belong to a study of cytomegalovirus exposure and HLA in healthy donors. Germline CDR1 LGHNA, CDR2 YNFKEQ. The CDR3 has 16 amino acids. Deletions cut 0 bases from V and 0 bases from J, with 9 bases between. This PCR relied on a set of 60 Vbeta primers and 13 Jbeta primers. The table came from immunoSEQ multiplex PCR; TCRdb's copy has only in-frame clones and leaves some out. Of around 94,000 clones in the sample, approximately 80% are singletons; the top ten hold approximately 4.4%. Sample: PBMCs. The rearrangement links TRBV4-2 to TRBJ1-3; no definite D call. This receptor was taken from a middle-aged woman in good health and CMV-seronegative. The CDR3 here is CASSQDNSLSGNTIYF. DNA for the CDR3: TGTGCCAGCAGCCAAGATAACAGCCTCTCTGGAAACACCATATATTTT.